This T cell receptor beta chain was documented in a study of T cell responses to AZD1222 COVID-19 vaccine. V lost 0 bases, J lost 8 bases, and 12 bases stayed unmatched. This CDR3 has 16 amino acids. Germline loops: CDR1 MNHEY, CDR2 SVGAGI. Libraries were prepared by immunoSEQ multiplex PCR; TCRdb keeps only in-frame clonotypes and omits some of them. The data contain around 140,000 clones, roughly 90% of them seen just once; the ten biggest clones take up 1% to 1.4%. Concerning this clone: The antigen remains unidentified.

Study-wide results and caveats: Clonal diversity may have been underestimated in mostly white British donors. Following two doses of AZD1222, Spike-specific TCR breadth and depth rose. Reportedly, nearly half of unique spike TCRs recognized epitopes outside B.1.351/B.1.1.7 mutations.

The rearrangement uses TRBV6-5 and TRBJ1-2; TRBD1 matches 7 bases. The sample was peripheral blood, taken 28 days after the second AZD1222 dose. The receptor was isolated from an adult who received the AZD1222 COVID-19 vaccine. Written as DNA, the CDR3 is TGTGCCAGCAGTTACTCTGGGGACAGAATACCCCTAGGCTACACCTTC. Protein sequence: CASSYSGDRIPLGYTF.